This entry lists 11 T cell receptor beta chains sequenced from one sample in a study of T cells in Graves' hyperthyroidism and ophthalmopathy. TCR beta CDR3 regions were amplified from RNA transcripts. The HTBI primer set drove a first-round RT-PCR of the TCR CDR3. TCRdb redid the calling of the multiplex PCR reads with MiXCR, one entry per CDR3 protein. Of 500,000 to 600,000 distinct CDR3 sequences listed, 15% to 20% are singletons. The sample comprised blood. These receptors were taken from a woman under 30 with Graves' hyperthyroidism.

This clonotype turned up a few times. V is TRBV14 and J is TRBJ2-3; a possible D gene is TRBD1 (5 bases). V gave up 5 bases and J gave up 4 bases, with 22 bases separating them. In germline, CDR1 is SGHDN, CDR2 FVKESK. This CDR3 is built from 17 residues. As DNA, the CDR3 is TGTGCCAGCAGCAAAGGGGTCCGGGCAGGTTTGGCAGATACGCAGTATTTT. Amino acids: CASSKGVRAGLADTQYF.

This chain uses TRBV5-4 with TRBJ2-2; 9 bases are shared with TRBD2. The V gene end was trimmed by 4 bases and the J gene end by 5 bases; junction bases not matched to a gene: 3. Germline CDR1 reads SGHNT; CDR2 reads YYREEE (reference sequence). This CDR3 contains 14 residues. CDR3 loop: CASSSGLATGELFF. CDR3 DNA sequence: TGTGCCAGCAGCAGCGGACTAGCGACCGGGGAGCTGTTTTTT. The complete variable domain, with remaining parts taken from reference TRBV5-4 and TRBJ2-2, reads ETGVTQSPTHLIKTRGQQVTLRCSSQSGHNTVSWYQQALGQGPQFIFQYYREEENGRGNFPPRFSGLQFPNYSSELNVNALELDDSALYLCASSSGLATGELFFGEGSRLTVL.

The V gene is TRBV4-1, the J gene TRBJ2-7; TRBD2 matches at 8 bases. Per germline, CDR1 MGHRA and CDR2 YSYEKL. The V and J ends lost 0 bases and 0 bases, in that order; junction bases with no gene match: 4. The CDR3 runs 16 residues. CDR3 nucleotides: TGCGCCAGCAGCCAAGAAGAGCGGGGGTTCTCCTACGAGCAGTACTTC. It codes for CASSQEERGFSYEQYF.

A remark on this clonotype: A single base separates this from a much larger clone, so it may be a read error. V is TRBV20-1 and J is TRBJ2-3; 8 bases agree with TRBD2. There are 15 residues in the CDR3. The germline V gene encodes CDR1 DFQATT and CDR2 SNEGSKA (reference sequence). The V gene end was trimmed by 5 bases and the J gene end by 2 bases; junction bases not matched to a gene: 9. CDR3 loop: CSAPWRGDHTDTQYF. The DNA for the CDR3 is TGCAGTGCTCCCTGGCGGGGGGACCACACAGATACGCAGTATTTT.

This clonotype appeared a few times. The chain employs TRBV30 and TRBJ1-1; the D gene is possibly TRBD1 (5 bases). V lost 0 bases, J lost 3 bases, and 8 bases lay in between. The CDR3 totals 13 residues. The germline CDR1 and CDR2 sequences are GTSNPN and SVGIG (reference sequence). CDR3 in amino acids: CAWSVTGYTEAFF. In DNA form, the CDR3 reads TGTGCCTGGAGTGTCACAGGCTACACTGAAGCTTTCTTT.

The sample holds many counts of this clonotype. The V and J genes are TRBV5-1 and TRBJ2-1; D unclear. Looked up from germline, CDR1 is SGHRS and CDR2 is YFSETQ. The CDR3 sequence is 15 residues long. Trimming removed 4 bases from V and 5 bases from J, with 16 bases in between. CDR3 in amino acids: CASSRVGSLNNEQFF. CDR3 DNA: TGCGCCAGCAGCCGCGTTGGTTCGCTAAACAATGAGCAGTTCTTC.

This clonotype was seen repeatedly, ten times or more. The chain carries TRBV30 and TRBJ2-2, with D unclear. This CDR3 is 14 amino acids long. V was trimmed by 2 bases and J by 7 bases, leaving 14 bases between them. Germline CDR1 and CDR2: GTSNPN and SVGIG (reference sequence). In DNA form, the CDR3 reads TGTGCCTGGAGTTCGAGTAGCTATGGCGGGGAGCTGTTTTTT. It is translated as CAWSSSSYGGELFF.

This clonotype was found many times. The chain links TRBV7-2 to TRBJ2-3, with D uncertain. Trimming removed 1 base from V and 6 bases from J, with 11 bases in between. Germline V gene data show CDR1 as SGHTA and CDR2 as FQGNSA. The CDR3 runs to 14 residues. The CDR3 nucleotides read TGTGCCAGCAGCTTAGTAGGGTTTCTCGATACGCAGTATTTT. This sequence encodes CASSLVGFLDTQYF. The full variable domain, with the rest looked up from reference TRBV7-2 and TRBJ2-3, is GAGVSQSPSNKVTEKGKDVELRCDPISGHTALYWYRQSLGQGLEFLIYFQGNSAPDKSGLPSDRFSAERTGGSVSTLTIQRTQQEDSAVYLCASSLVGFLDTQYFGPGTRLTVL.

This clonotype showed up many times. The genes are TRBV2 and TRBJ1-2, with a possible D match to TRBD1 (6 bases). CDR1 is SNHLY and CDR2 is FYNNEI in the germline V gene. There are 13 residues in the CDR3. Deletions cut 5 bases from V and 4 bases from J, with 11 bases between. CDR3 DNA: TGTGCCAGCAGTCAAGGACAGCTCTATGGCTACACCTTC. This sequence encodes CASSQGQLYGYTF.

The chain uses TRBV2 and TRBJ1-5, with D unclear. Germline V lookup: CDR1 SNHLY, CDR2 FYNNEI. The CDR3 contains 15 residues. Trimming removed 3 bases at V and 3 bases at J, with 12 bases between. As DNA, the CDR3 is TGTGCCAGCAGTGAGTCGAGGCCACCCAATCAGCCCCAGCATTTT. Translated, it gives CASSESRPPNQPQHF. Complete variable domain (other parts from reference TRBV2 and TRBJ1-5): EPEVTQTPSHQVTQMGQEVILRCVPISNHLYFYWYRQILGQKVEFLVSFYNNEISEKSEIFDDQFSVERPDGSNFTLKIRSTKLEDSAMYFCASSESRPPNQPQHFGDGTRLSIL.

The rearrangement joins TRBV11-2 to TRBJ2-1; TRBD2 aligns across 14 bases. CDR3 length equals 17 residues. The ends lost 5 bases at V and 5 bases at J; junction bases unmatched: 8. Germline V gene sequence: CDR1 SGHAT, CDR2 FQNNGV. This CDR3 is CASSQRLAGGIDNEQFF. The CDR3 nucleotides are TGTGCCAGCAGCCAAAGACTAGCGGGAGGGATAGACAATGAGCAGTTCTTC.